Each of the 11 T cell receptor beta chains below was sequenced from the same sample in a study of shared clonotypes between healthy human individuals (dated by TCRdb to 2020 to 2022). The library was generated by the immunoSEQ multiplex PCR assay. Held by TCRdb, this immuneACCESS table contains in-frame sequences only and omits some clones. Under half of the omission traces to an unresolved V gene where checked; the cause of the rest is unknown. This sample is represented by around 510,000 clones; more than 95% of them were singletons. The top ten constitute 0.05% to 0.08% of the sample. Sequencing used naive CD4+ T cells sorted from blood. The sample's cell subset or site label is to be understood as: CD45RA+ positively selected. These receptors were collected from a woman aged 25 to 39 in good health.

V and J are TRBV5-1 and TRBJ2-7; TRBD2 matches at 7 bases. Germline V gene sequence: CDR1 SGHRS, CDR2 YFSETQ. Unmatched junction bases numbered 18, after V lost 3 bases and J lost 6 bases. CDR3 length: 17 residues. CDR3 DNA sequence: TGCGCCAGCAGCTATGCGCCCCGGGGCGCGGGAGAATTCGAGCAGTACTTC. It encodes CASSYAPRGAGEFEQYF.

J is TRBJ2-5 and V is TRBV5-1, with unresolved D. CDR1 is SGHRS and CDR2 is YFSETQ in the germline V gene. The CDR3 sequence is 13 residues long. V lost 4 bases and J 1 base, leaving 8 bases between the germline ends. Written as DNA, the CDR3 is TGCGCCAGCAGCATGGGGTTCCAAGAGACCCAGTACTTC. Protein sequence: CASSMGFQETQYF.

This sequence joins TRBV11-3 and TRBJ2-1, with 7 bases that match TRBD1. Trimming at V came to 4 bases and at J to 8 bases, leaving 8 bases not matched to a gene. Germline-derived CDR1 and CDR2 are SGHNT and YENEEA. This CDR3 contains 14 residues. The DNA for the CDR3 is TGTGCCAGCAGCTCGACAGGGATGACGGATGAGCAGTTCTTC. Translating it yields CASSSTGMTDEQFF.

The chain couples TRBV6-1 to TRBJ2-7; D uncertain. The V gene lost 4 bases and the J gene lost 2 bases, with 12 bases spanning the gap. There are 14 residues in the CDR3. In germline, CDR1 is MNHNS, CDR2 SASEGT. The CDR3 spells CASSGAGSTYEQYF. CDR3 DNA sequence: TGTGCCAGCAGTGGGGCAGGATCGACCTACGAGCAGTACTTC.

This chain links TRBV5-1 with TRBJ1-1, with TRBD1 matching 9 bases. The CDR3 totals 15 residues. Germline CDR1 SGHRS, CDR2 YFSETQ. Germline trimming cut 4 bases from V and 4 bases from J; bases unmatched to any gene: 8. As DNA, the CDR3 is TGCGCCAGCAGCCCACTGGGACAGGGAAGCACTGAAGCTTTCTTT. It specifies CASSPLGQGSTEAFF.

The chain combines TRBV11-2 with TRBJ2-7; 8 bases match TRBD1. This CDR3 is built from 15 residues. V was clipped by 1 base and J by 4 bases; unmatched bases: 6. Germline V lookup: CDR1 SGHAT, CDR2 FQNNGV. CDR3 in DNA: TGTGCCAGCAGCTTAGCGCAGGGGGCGATTTACGAGCAGTACTTC. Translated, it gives CASSLAQGAIYEQYF.

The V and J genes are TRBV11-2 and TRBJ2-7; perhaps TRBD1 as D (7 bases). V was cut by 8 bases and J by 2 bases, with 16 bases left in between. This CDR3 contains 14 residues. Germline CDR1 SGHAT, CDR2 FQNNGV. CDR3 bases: TGTGCCAGCGGCGGGACAGTCCCTCCCTACGAGCAGTACTTC. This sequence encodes CASGGTVPPYEQYF.

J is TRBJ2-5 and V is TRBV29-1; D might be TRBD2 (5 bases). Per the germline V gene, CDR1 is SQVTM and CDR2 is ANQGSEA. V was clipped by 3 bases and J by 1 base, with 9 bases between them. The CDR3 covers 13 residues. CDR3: CSVDEGSQETQYF. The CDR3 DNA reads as TGCAGCGTTGATGAAGGGAGCCAAGAGACCCAGTACTTC.

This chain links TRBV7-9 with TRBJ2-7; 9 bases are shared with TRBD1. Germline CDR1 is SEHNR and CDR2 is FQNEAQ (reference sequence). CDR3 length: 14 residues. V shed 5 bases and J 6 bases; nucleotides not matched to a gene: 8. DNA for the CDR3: TGTGCCAGCAGCCTCACAGGGGGCGTCTCCGAGCAGTACTTC. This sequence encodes CASSLTGGVSEQYF.

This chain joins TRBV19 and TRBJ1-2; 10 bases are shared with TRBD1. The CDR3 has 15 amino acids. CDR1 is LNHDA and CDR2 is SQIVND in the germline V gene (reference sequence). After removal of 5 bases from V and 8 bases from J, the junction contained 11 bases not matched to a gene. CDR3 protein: CASSLAGTGDRGYTF. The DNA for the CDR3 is TGTGCCAGTAGTCTTGCCGGGACAGGGGATCGAGGCTACACCTTC. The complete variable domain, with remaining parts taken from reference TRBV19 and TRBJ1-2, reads DGGITQSPKYLFRKEGQNVTLSCEQNLNHDAMYWYRQDPGQGLRLIYYSQIVNDFQKGDIAEGYSVSREKKESFPLTVTSAQKNPTAFYLCASSLAGTGDRGYTFGSGTRLTVV.

CDR3 residues: CASSFDRAVQNEQFF. The CDR3 DNA reads TGTGCCAGCAGCTTCGATAGGGCGGTCCAGAATGAGCAGTTCTTC. This rearrangement joins TRBV7-9 to TRBJ2-1; D unclear. CDR3 length: 15 amino acids. Germline CDR1 reads SEHNR; CDR2 reads FQNEAQ (reference sequence). V lost 3 bases and J lost 7, with 16 bases in between.